Listed here is a single TCR beta chain. As originally analysed: Amplification of reference gene primers was used by the study to estimate nucleated cell counts. Some clones are missing from TCRdb's copy, which holds only in-frame ones; the method was immunoSEQ multiplex PCR. V, J and clone size reflect that table, while D and trimming were determined from the DNA. The sample yields 68,000 or so clones, approximately 89% seen once. This sample stems from a study of blood T cell repertoires in COVID-19. In the study overall: The United States, Italy and Spain were the sources of the acute and convalescent COVID-19 samples. T cells, B-cell-depleted T cells, or PBMCs supplied cDNA or gDNA.

Trimming took 5 bases from V and 7 from J; bases not matched to a gene: 12. Looked up from germline, CDR1 is MDHEN and CDR2 is SYDVKM. The CDR3 consists of 15 residues. The TCR was taken from a woman between 65 and 79 years old with acute or convalescent COVID-19. Source material: peripheral blood. The genes are TRBV28 and TRBJ2-7; 9 bases align to TRBD1. CDR3 in DNA: TGTGCCAGCAGTCCCCCAGGGACAGGGAAAAAAGAGCAGTACTTC. It specifies CASSPPGTGKKEQYF.